This T cell receptor beta chain appears in the sequencing data of a study of blood T cell repertoires in COVID-19. This clone came up once. The repertoire was sequenced with immunoSEQ multiplex PCR; TCRdb's copy has only in-frame clones and lacks some. The table has 120,000 to 150,000 clones, about 84% seen once; the top ten hold 10% to 15%. The sequenced material came from peripheral blood. The clonotype was recovered from a man between 60 and 75 years old with active or convalescent COVID-19.

CDR3 bases: TGTGCCAGCAGCCCGGGACTAGCGGGAGGTACAGGGGAGCTGTTTTTT. It translates to CASSPGLAGGTGELFF. This sequence joins TRBV11-3 and TRBJ2-2; 15 bases align to TRBD2. The CDR3 runs to 16 residues. Germline loops: CDR1 SGHNT, CDR2 YENEEA. V gave up 5 bases and J gave up 8 bases; unmatched junction bases: 6. The whole variable domain, remainder taken from reference TRBV11-3 and TRBJ2-2, is EAGVVQSPRYKIIEKKQPVAFWCNPISGHNTLYWYLQNLGQGPELLIRYENEEAVDDSQLPKDRFSAERLKGVDSTLKIQPAELGDSAVYLCASSPGLAGGTGELFFGEGSRLTVL.